Following are 8 T cell receptor beta chains from one sample sequenced in a study of tissue T cells after allogeneic stem cell transplantation. Data came from immunoSEQ multiplex PCR; TCRdb stores just in-frame clones and leaves some out. Counted here are 6,000 or so clones, around half occurring once; the ten biggest clones make up around 5.5%. Time point denoted: mouse harvest day 7 after allogeneic transplant. Mouse grafts combined 10^7 T-cell-depleted bone marrow cells with 10^6 splenic CD5+ T cells. The source material was gut tissue. These receptors all come from a female BALB/c mouse given C57BL/6 T cells with graft-versus-host disease after an allogeneic hematopoietic cell transplant.

In this sample, this clone is medium-sized (0.01 to 0.1%). Genes and germline are mouse. The read comes to an end 1 residue before the CDR3 does, leaving the germline J gene to fill in the end. V is TRBV26 and J is TRBJ1-4, with D possibly being TRBD1 (6 bases). Germline CDR1 KGHPV, CDR2 FQNQEV (reference sequence). Between the trimmed V and J ends, which lost 6 bases and 1 base, there was a span of 9 bases. The CDR3 is 14 amino acids. The sequenced part of the CDR3 DNA is TGTGCCAGCAGCCCGGACAGTTCCAACGAAAGATTATTT. Encoded protein: CASSPDSSNERLF. The full CDR3 is CASSPDSSNERLFF.

In its sample, this clone is medium-sized. The genes are named according to mouse. CDR3: CSSSQFGDSYEQYF. CDR3 bases read: TGCTCCAGCAGTCAATTTGGGGACTCCTATGAACAGTAC. This sequence joins TRBV23 and TRBJ2-7; the table's D call, TRBD2, was not checked against the DNA. The read finishes 1 residue shy of the CDR3 end, and the germline J gene is used to complete it. Germline V lookup: CDR1 KGHTA, CDR2 FQNQQP. This CDR3 spans 14 amino acids.

In this sample, this clone turned up a few times. Gene names refer to mouse genes. The read terminates 1 residue before the CDR3 end, so the remaining end is supplied by the germline J gene. The chain joins TRBV12-2 to TRBJ2-7; a possible D gene is TRBD1 (6 bases). The germline V and J ends were trimmed by 0 bases and 6 bases, with 14 bases remaining between them. Germline values: CDR1 SGHLS, CDR2 HYDKME. The CDR3 extends over 14 amino acids. The covered CDR3 bases are TGTGCCAGCTCTCTCGAAGCAGGGGAGGGTGAACAGTAC. Translating gives CASSLEAGEGEQY. The whole CDR3 protein is CASSLEAGEGEQYF. The variable domain in full, with the rest retrieved from reference TRBV12-2 and TRBJ2-7, is NSGVVQSPRYIIKGKGERSILKCIPISGHLSVAWYQQTQGQELKFFIQHYDKMERDKGNLPSRFSVQQFDDYHSEMNMSALELEDSAVYFCASSLEAGEGEQYFGPGTRLTVL.

Of note for this clone: Genes here carry mouse names. The read ends 1 residue shy of where the CDR3 ends; the end is completed using the germline J gene. The J gene is TRBJ1-3, the V gene TRBV26, with TRBD1 identical over 8 bases. Germline loops: CDR1 KGHPV, CDR2 FQNQEV (reference sequence). J was trimmed by 1 base and V by 4 bases; bases with no gene match: 3. This CDR3 spans 15 amino acids. Partial CDR3 DNA: TGTGCCAGCAGTCCCAGGGGGCTCTCTGGAAATACGCTCTAT. This encodes CASSPRGLSGNTLY. The CDR3 in its entirety is CASSPRGLSGNTLYF.

This clone occurred a few times. Any gene name here is a mouse gene name. Read sequence stops 1 residue before the CDR3 end, and the germline J gene provides the missing end. The chain joins TRBV3 to TRBJ1-5; D gene uncertain. The CDR3 has 13 residues. Germline CDR1 SNHLY, CDR2 FYNGKV (reference sequence). Between the trimmed V and J ends, which lost 1 base and 4 bases, there was a span of 5 bases. CDR3 DNA (partial): TGTGCCAGCAGCTTAGACAGAAACCAGGCTCCGCTT. Encoded protein: CASSLDRNQAPL. The CDR3 in its entirety is CASSLDRNQAPLF. The full variable domain, with the rest looked up from reference TRBV3 and TRBJ1-5, is GPKVLQIPSHQIIDMGQMVTLNCDPVSNHLYFYWYKQILGQQMEFLVNFYNGKVMEKSKLFKDQFSVERPDGSYFTLKIQPTALEDSAVYFCASSLDRNQAPLFGEGTRLSVL.

This clone came up a few times. All gene names here are mouse names. The read ends 1 residue early relative to the CDR3; the germline J gene fills the gap. V and J are TRBV3 and TRBJ2-7, with no clear D. The V gene's germline CDR1 is SNHLY and CDR2 FYNGKV (reference sequence). CDR3 length equals 13 residues. Deletions cut 3 bases from V and 2 bases from J, with 8 bases between. The covered CDR3 bases are TGTGCCAGCAGCTTCCGACAAACCTATGAACAGTAC. Amino acids: CASSFRQTYEQY. The whole CDR3 sequence reads CASSFRQTYEQYF. Complete variable domain (other parts from reference TRBV3 and TRBJ2-7): GPKVLQIPSHQIIDMGQMVTLNCDPVSNHLYFYWYKQILGQQMEFLVNFYNGKVMEKSKLFKDQFSVERPDGSYFTLKIQPTALEDSAVYFCASSFRQTYEQYFGPGTRLTVL.

This clone appeared a few times. The genes and germline here are from mouse. The read is 1 residue too short to cover the CDR3 end, so that end is filled in from the germline J gene. The V call is TRBV14, the J call TRBJ1-3, with D hard to call. This CDR3 spans 14 amino acids. V was cut by 2 bases and J by 0 bases, with 6 bases left in between. Germline V gives CDR1 SGHDT, CDR2 FRDEAV. CDR3 DNA (partial): TGTGCCAGCAGTTTGAGGAATTCTGGAAATACGCTCTAT. Protein sequence: CASSLRNSGNTLY. In full, the CDR3 is CASSLRNSGNTLYF.

This clone turned up a few times. The genes and germline here are from mouse. The read terminates 1 residue before the CDR3 end, so the remaining end is supplied by the germline J gene. The chain carries TRBV26 and TRBJ2-7; 12 bases agree with TRBD2. V lost 6 bases and J lost 0; bases outside the gene matches: 3. Looked up from germline, CDR1 is KGHPV and CDR2 is FQNQEV (reference sequence). CDR3 length: 15 residues. The CDR3 DNA, read in part, is TGTGCCAGCAGCCGGGACTGGGGGGACTCCTATGAACAGTAC. It yields the protein CASSRDWGDSYEQY. The entire CDR3 reads CASSRDWGDSYEQYF.